The 17 T cell receptor beta chains below were found in one sample sequenced in a study of T cell clonality in common variable immunodeficiency. Measured with immunoSEQ multiplex PCR; TCRdb has only the in-frame clones, and not every one. The table lists 35,000 to 45,000 clones, no singletons, with roughly 3.5% in the top ten. The sample taken for sequencing was peripheral blood mononuclear cells. These receptors came from a person aged 18 to 75 in good health.

A remark on this clone: The read is 3 residues too short to cover the CDR3 end, so that end is filled in from the germline J gene. The V call is TRBV5-1, the J call TRBJ1-1; 7 nucleotides agree with TRBD1. The CDR3 sequence is 15 residues long. V was clipped by 4 bases and J by 0 bases; unmatched bases: 6. The germline gives CDR1 SGHRS, CDR2 YFSETQ. The covered CDR3 bases are TGCGCCAGCAGCGGAGGGACAGCCTTGAACACTGAA. The encoded protein is CASSGGTALNTE. The whole CDR3 region reads CASSGGTALNTEAFF.

This clone was seen many times. With the read ending 3 residues before the CDR3 end, the germline J gene is used to fill in that end. The V call is TRBV2, the J call TRBJ2-3; 8 nucleotides align to TRBD2. The CDR3 is 15 residues long. With V trimmed by 8 bases and J by 0 bases, 7 bases remained unmatched. From germline, CDR1 is SNHLY and CDR2 FYNNEI. The DNA read from the CDR3 is TGTGCCAGCTTGGTAGCGGGAACTAGCACAGATACG. It yields the protein CASLVAGTSTDT. The complete CDR3 sequence is CASLVAGTSTDTQYF.

This clone was observed many times. The CDR3 is cut off 3 residues early in the read; its end comes from the germline J gene. The chain carries TRBV18 and TRBJ1-1, with D unresolved. Germline V gives CDR1 KGHSH, CDR2 LQKENI. This CDR3 comprises 15 residues. Trimming stripped 0 bases from V and 0 bases from J, with 8 bases between. The CDR3 here is CASSPPSQVNTEAFF. Incomplete CDR3 DNA: TGTGCCAGCTCACCACCGTCCCAGGTGAACACTGAA.

This clone was picked up many times. The CDR3 end lies 3 residues beyond the end of the read and is filled in from the germline J gene. V is TRBV20-1 and J is TRBJ2-7, with 11 bases aligning to TRBD2. Germline V CDR1 and CDR2: DFQATT, SNEGSKA (reference sequence). This CDR3 is built from 14 residues. V gave up 1 base and J gave up 3 bases; unmatched junction bases: 2. The CDR3 protein is CSARGTSGSYEQYF. The sequenced CDR3 bases are TGCAGTGCTAGAGGAACTAGCGGGAGCTACGAG.

About this clone: The read comes to an end 3 residues before the CDR3 does, leaving the germline J gene to fill in the end. The chain joins TRBV19 to TRBJ1-1; tentative D call: TRBD1 (6 bases). V was cut by 6 bases and J by 3 bases, with 14 bases left in between. The CDR3 totals 14 residues. Germline V gene sequence: CDR1 LNHDA, CDR2 SQIVND (reference sequence). Here the CDR3 reads CASRSATGHTEAFF. The sequenced part of the CDR3 DNA is TGTGCCAGTAGATCAGCGACAGGACACACTGAA.

This clone was detected ten times or more. The read stops 3 residues short of the end of the CDR3; the missing end is completed from the germline J gene. V gene TRBV19 combines with J gene TRBJ2-5; 9 bases are a match to TRBD2. There are 15 residues in the CDR3. Germline V gene data show CDR1 as LNHDA and CDR2 as SQIVND (reference sequence). The V and J ends lost 4 bases and 2 bases, in that order; junction bases with no gene match: 5. CDR3 bases read: TGTGCCAGTAGTAGGCAAGCGGGGGGTCAAGAGACC. Translating it yields CASSRQAGGQET. The whole CDR3 reads CASSRQAGGQETQYF. The complete variable domain, with remaining parts taken from reference TRBV19 and TRBJ2-5, reads DGGITQSPKYLFRKEGQNVTLSCEQNLNHDAMYWYRQDPGQGLRLIYYSQIVNDFQKGDIAEGYSVSREKKESFPLTVTSAQKNPTAFYLCASSRQAGGQETQYFGPGTRLLVL.

This clone was observed a handful of times. The read stops 3 residues short of the end of the CDR3; the missing end is completed from the germline J gene. The rearrangement uses TRBV6-1 and TRBJ1-2; 7 nucleotides align to TRBD1. Per germline, CDR1 MNHNS and CDR2 SASEGT. This CDR3 contains 14 residues. CDR3 residues: CASSVSTGIYDYTF. The sequenced part of the CDR3 DNA is TGTGCCAGCAGTGTATCGACAGGGATCTACGAC.

With respect to this clone: One end of the junction does not line up with germline, which may come from a read error. The CDR3 end is not reached by the read, which stops 3 residues before it; the germline J gene fills it in. The chain recombines TRBV7-7 with TRBJ1-1; TRBD1 matches at 7 bases. CDR3 size: 18 residues. Germline CDR1 reads SSHAT; CDR2 reads FNYEAQ (reference sequence). CDR3 DNA (partial): TGTGCTAGCAGCTTAGCCCTCCGAAGACAGGGAGTCAGATACGAG. This gives the protein CASSLALRRQGVRYE. The CDR3 as a whole reads CASSLALRRQGVRYEAFF.

This clone was seen many times. The sequenced fragment ends 3 residues before the CDR3 boundary, so the rest is inferred from the germline J gene. This chain uses TRBV6-1 with TRBJ1-5; D is ambiguous. CDR3 length equals 14 residues. The germline V gene has CDR1 MNHNS and CDR2 SASEGT. The ends were cut back, 2 bases at V and 1 base at J, with 6 bases in the middle. The sequenced CDR3 bases are TGTGCCAGCAGTGAAAGGGTGAGCAATCAGCCC. The encoded protein is CASSERVSNQP. The full CDR3 protein reads CASSERVSNQPQHF.

This clone appeared a few times. The sequenced fragment ends 3 residues before the CDR3 boundary, so the rest is inferred from the germline J gene. The chain combines TRBV14 with TRBJ2-5; 12 bases match TRBD1. CDR1 is SGHDN, CDR2 FVKESK, per germline. The CDR3 extends over 15 amino acids. V dropped 4 bases and J dropped 7; count of bases not matched to a gene: 7. CDR3 protein: CASSPGQGAMGTQYF. The CDR3 bases that were read are TGTGCCAGCAGCCCGGGACAGGGGGCGATGGGGACC.

This clone showed up just a few times. With the read ending 3 residues before the CDR3 end, the germline J gene is used to fill in that end. The V gene is TRBV7-9, the J gene TRBJ1-1; a weak D match, TRBD1 (5 bases). The CDR3 covers 14 residues. Germline-derived CDR1 and CDR2 are SEHNR and FQNEAQ (reference sequence). V dropped 2 bases and J dropped 3 bases, with 10 bases sitting between them. The sequenced part of the CDR3 DNA is TGTGCCAGCAGCTTATTGCCGGGGGACACTGAA. This gives the protein CASSLLPGDTE. From start to end, the CDR3 is CASSLLPGDTEAFF.

This clone was detected many times. The read ends 3 residues early relative to the CDR3; the germline J gene fills the gap. The rearrangement uses TRBV4-1 and TRBJ2-2; 8 nucleotides match TRBD2. The germline CDR1 and CDR2 sequences are MGHRA and YSYEKL. V gave up 4 bases and J gave up 5 bases; unmatched junction bases: 3. The CDR3 totals 14 residues. Partial CDR3 DNA: TGCGCCAGCAGCCCGGGGGGGAGGACCGGGGAG. It yields the protein CASSPGGRTGE. The complete CDR3 reads CASSPGGRTGELFF.

The table lists this clone with many counts. The CDR3 end falls 3 residues outside the read, so it is completed with the germline J gene. The chain has TRBV20-1 and TRBJ1-5, with 8 bases lining up with TRBD1. Germline CDR1 and CDR2: DFQATT and SNEGSKA (reference sequence). The CDR3 has 16 residues. V dropped 5 bases and J dropped 0; count of bases not matched to a gene: 9. The CDR3 region is CSAQSQGDLSNQPQHF. Incomplete CDR3 DNA: TGCAGTGCTCAATCACAGGGGGACCTTAGCAATCAGCCC.

In its sample, this clone was seen many times. The read ends 3 residues before the CDR3 terminus; that terminus is restored from the germline J gene. The chain links TRBV30 to TRBJ2-7; TRBD2 is a possible D gene (7 bases). Germline CDR1 reads GTSNPN; CDR2 reads SVGIG (reference sequence). There are 12 residues in the CDR3. Trimming shortened V by 3 bases and J by 4 bases, and 10 bases separated the two germline ends. The part of the CDR3 DNA that was read is TGTGCCTGGAGCAAGGGGGGGTACGAG. It encodes CAWSKGGYE. The entire CDR3 reads CAWSKGGYEQYF.

This clone was observed many times. The read ends 3 residues early relative to the CDR3; the germline J gene fills the gap. V and J are TRBV10-1 and TRBJ2-2; D is ambiguous. The V and J ends lost 6 bases and 3 bases respectively, with 5 bases between them. In germline, CDR1 is WNHNN, CDR2 SYGVQD (reference sequence). There are 12 residues in the CDR3. This CDR3 is CASSGYTGELFF. Partial CDR3 DNA: TGCGCCAGCAGCGGGTACACCGGGGAG.

This clone showed up many times. Read data end 3 residues before the CDR3 end; the end is taken from the germline J gene. The chain combines TRBV12-3 or TRBV12-4 with TRBJ2-5; TRBD2 matches 11 bases. The CDR3 length is 15 residues. The junction had 1 base not matched to a gene; V was cut back by 2 bases and J by 2 bases. CDR3 DNA (partial): TGTGCCAGCAGTTTACGGACTAGCGGGCAAGAGACC. Protein sequence: CASSLRTSGQET. From start to end, the CDR3 is CASSLRTSGQETQYF.

The table lists this clone with many counts. Sequencing ends 3 residues short of the CDR3 end; the germline J gene provides the rest. This sequence joins TRBV12-3 or TRBV12-4 and TRBJ2-7; 7 bases line up with TRBD1. J gave up 3 bases and V 6 bases, and 8 bases lay outside the gene matches. This CDR3 contains 14 residues. CDR3: CASSPLGQHYEQYF. CDR3 DNA, as far as it was read: TGTGCCAGCAGCCCGCTGGGACAGCACTACGAG.